The sequence of this T cell receptor beta chain was determined in a study of T cell responses to AZD1222 COVID-19 vaccine. Whole-study results and caveats: Spike was spanned by vaccine-associated CD4 TCRs, with dominance at 160-218 and 743-854.

Concerning this clone itself: Its antigen is currently unknown.

Measured with immunoSEQ multiplex PCR; TCRdb has only the in-frame clones, and not every one. The sample lists approximately 73,000 clones, 80% to 85% occurring once. The V gene end was trimmed by 3 bases and the J gene end by 0 bases; junction bases not matched to a gene: 2. Germline V gene lookup returns CDR1 SGHVS and CDR2 FQNEAQ. This CDR3 contains 14 residues. The input for sequencing was peripheral blood, taken on day 0 of AZD1222 vaccination. The TCR comes from an adult in good health. The chain has TRBV7-8 and TRBJ2-7, with 7 bases fitting TRBD2. The CDR3 sequence: CASSFGGSSYEQYF. In DNA, the CDR3 is TGTGCCAGCAGCTTCGGGGGGAGCTCCTACGAGCAGTACTTC.